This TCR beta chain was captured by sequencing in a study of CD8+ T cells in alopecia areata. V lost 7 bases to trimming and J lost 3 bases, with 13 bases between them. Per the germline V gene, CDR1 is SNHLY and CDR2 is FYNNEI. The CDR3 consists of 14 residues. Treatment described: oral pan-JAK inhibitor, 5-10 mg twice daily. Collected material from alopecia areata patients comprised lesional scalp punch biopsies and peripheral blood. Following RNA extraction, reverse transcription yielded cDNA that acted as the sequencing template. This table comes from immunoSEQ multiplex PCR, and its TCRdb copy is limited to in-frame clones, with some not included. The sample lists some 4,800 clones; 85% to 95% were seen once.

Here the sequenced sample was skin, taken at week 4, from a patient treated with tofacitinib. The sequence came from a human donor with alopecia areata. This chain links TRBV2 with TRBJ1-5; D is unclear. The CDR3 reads CASNGLVNNQPQHF. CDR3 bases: TGTGCCAGCAACGGGCTCGTGAACAATCAGCCCCAGCATTTT.